This is a list of T cell receptor beta chains from one sample in a study of blood T cell repertoires in COVID-19. TCRdb's table, derived via immunoSEQ multiplex PCR, lists solely in-frame clones and lacks some. The table lists approximately 200,000 clones, over 80% of them singletons. Sequences were obtained from PBMCs or T cells enriched from blood (not recorded which). These receptors originate from a woman aged 30 to 39 who had been exposed to COVID-19. Each CDR3 is given with its conserved first and last residue. D genes are given only for firm matches. The size entry is marked missing in some rows and otherwise reads once, few, many or a size class.

clone_size: once; v_call: TRBV3-1/TRBV3-2; j_call: TRBJ2-7; d_call: TRBD2; cdr3_aa: CASSGLAGYYEQYF; cdr3_nt: TGTGCCAGCAGTGGACTAGCGGGGTACTACGAGCAGTACTTC
clone_size: -; v_call: TRBV24-1; j_call: TRBJ2-3; d_call: TRBD2; cdr3_aa: CATSDPTSGGADTQYF; cdr3_nt: TGTGCCACCAGTGACCCGACTAGCGGGGGAGCAGATACGCAGTATTTT
clone_size: -; v_call: TRBV6-5; j_call: TRBJ1-4; d_call: TRBD1; cdr3_aa: CASSRQGVWEKLFF; cdr3_nt: TGTGCCAGCAGTCGACAGGGGGTATGGGAAAAACTGTTTTTT
clone_size: -; v_call: TRBV27; j_call: TRBJ2-1; d_call: TRBD2; cdr3_aa: CASSWSGSSHNEQFF; cdr3_nt: TGTGCCAGCAGTTGGAGCGGGAGCAGCCACAATGAGCAGTTCTTC
clone_size: -; v_call: TRBV12-5; j_call: TRBJ1-5; d_call: -; cdr3_aa: CASGFLTESYQPQHF; cdr3_nt: TGTGCTAGTGGTTTCCTCACAGAGAGCTATCAGCCCCAGCATTTT
clone_size: once; v_call: TRBV9; j_call: TRBJ1-2; d_call: -; cdr3_aa: CASSVAGSTTYGYTF; cdr3_nt: TGTGCCAGCAGCGTAGCCGGGTCAACAACCTATGGCTACACCTTC
clone_size: -; v_call: TRBV12-3/TRBV12-4; j_call: TRBJ2-5; d_call: -; cdr3_aa: CASSQFSETQYF; cdr3_nt: TGTGCCAGCAGTCAGTTTTCTGAGACCCAGTACTTC
clone_size: once; v_call: TRBV6-5; j_call: TRBJ1-1; d_call: TRBD1; cdr3_aa: CASSYIQGAGEAFF; cdr3_nt: TGTGCCAGCAGTTATATACAGGGGGCGGGTGAAGCTTTCTTT
clone_size: -; v_call: TRBV27; j_call: TRBJ1-2; d_call: TRBD1; cdr3_aa: CASRTTGRGYTF; cdr3_nt: TGTGCCAGCAGGACGACAGGGCGCGGCTACACCTTC
clone_size: once; v_call: TRBV18; j_call: TRBJ1-5; d_call: -; cdr3_aa: CASSRFHGAYQPQHF; cdr3_nt: TGTGCCAGCTCACGATTTCATGGTGCGTATCAGCCCCAGCATTTT
clone_size: -; v_call: TRBV7-9; j_call: TRBJ1-1; d_call: TRBD1; cdr3_aa: CASSLWDRGNTEAFF; cdr3_nt: TGTGCCAGCAGCTTATGGGACAGGGGGAACACTGAAGCTTTCTTT
clone_size: -; v_call: TRBV27; j_call: TRBJ2-3; d_call: TRBD1; cdr3_aa: CASSLSGTASDTQYF; cdr3_nt: TGTGCCAGCAGTTTATCTGGGACAGCCAGCGATACGCAGTATTTT
clone_size: -; v_call: TRBV18; j_call: TRBJ1-3; d_call: -; cdr3_aa: CASSPPGGTSGNTIYF; cdr3_nt: TGTGCCAGCTCACCACCCGGGGGGACCTCTGGAAACACCATATATTTT
clone_size: -; v_call: TRBV5-5; j_call: TRBJ2-5; d_call: TRBD2; cdr3_aa: CASSRTSGRAAEETQYF; cdr3_nt: TGTGCCAGCAGCAGGACTAGCGGGAGGGCCGCCGAAGAGACCCAGTACTTC
clone_size: -; v_call: TRBV5-1; j_call: TRBJ2-3; d_call: TRBD1; cdr3_aa: CASTQLQGDTQYF; cdr3_nt: TGCGCCAGCACCCAGTTACAGGGGGATACGCAGTATTTT
clone_size: -; v_call: TRBV4-1; j_call: TRBJ1-4; d_call: -; cdr3_aa: CASSQVNTLTNEKLFF; cdr3_nt: TGCGCCAGCAGCCAGGTCAACACCTTAACTAATGAAAAACTGTTTTTT
clone_size: -; v_call: TRBV15; j_call: TRBJ2-7; d_call: -; cdr3_aa: CATSRASASSYEQYF; cdr3_nt: TGTGCCACCAGCAGAGCCAGCGCCAGCTCCTACGAGCAGTACTTC
clone_size: once; v_call: TRBV5-4; j_call: TRBJ1-2; d_call: -; cdr3_aa: CASSLQGRDYGYTF; cdr3_nt: TGTGCCAGCAGCTTGCAGGGGCGAGACTATGGCTACACCTTC
clone_size: -; v_call: TRBV5-1; j_call: TRBJ2-7; d_call: -; cdr3_aa: CASSGGTVNEQYF; cdr3_nt: TGCGCCAGCAGCGGGGGGACAGTTAACGAGCAGTACTTC
clone_size: once; v_call: TRBV29-1; j_call: TRBJ2-5; d_call: -; cdr3_aa: CSVEGAPQETQYF; cdr3_nt: TGCAGCGTTGAAGGGGCCCCCCAAGAGACCCAGTACTTC
clone_size: -; v_call: TRBV20-1; j_call: TRBJ1-1; d_call: -; cdr3_aa: CSASGFTEAFF; cdr3_nt: TGCAGTGCTTCAGGATTCACTGAAGCTTTCTTT
clone_size: once; v_call: TRBV5-1; j_call: TRBJ1-2; d_call: -; cdr3_aa: CASSLEMAEYGYTF; cdr3_nt: TGCGCCAGCAGCTTGGAAATGGCGGAGTATGGCTACACCTTC
clone_size: -; v_call: TRBV7-3; j_call: TRBJ2-3; d_call: TRBD2; cdr3_aa: CASSPKSSSGRAATQYF; cdr3_nt: TGTGCCAGCAGCCCAAAATCGTCTAGCGGGAGGGCCGCTACGCAGTATTTT
clone_size: -; v_call: TRBV12-3/TRBV12-4; j_call: TRBJ1-1; d_call: -; cdr3_aa: CASSLDRGTEAFF; cdr3_nt: TGTGCCAGCAGTTTAGATCGGGGGACTGAAGCTTTCTTT
clone_size: -; v_call: TRBV19; j_call: TRBJ1-2; d_call: TRBD1; cdr3_aa: CASSIRDRIYGYTF; cdr3_nt: TGTGCCAGTAGTATCAGGGACAGAATATATGGCTACACCTTC
clone_size: -; v_call: TRBV29-1; j_call: TRBJ1-2; d_call: -; cdr3_aa: CSVVPRAWSGYTF; cdr3_nt: TGCAGCGTTGTCCCCAGGGCTTGGAGTGGCTACACCTTC
clone_size: -; v_call: TRBV5-1; j_call: TRBJ2-7; d_call: TRBD1; cdr3_aa: CASSLASGQVSYEQYF; cdr3_nt: TGCGCCAGCAGCTTGGCCTCCGGACAGGTCTCCTACGAGCAGTACTTC
clone_size: -; v_call: TRBV7-2; j_call: TRBJ1-1; d_call: TRBD1; cdr3_aa: CASSLDRGDTEAFF; cdr3_nt: TGTGCCAGCAGCTTAGACAGGGGCGACACTGAAGCTTTCTTT
clone_size: -; v_call: TRBV27; j_call: TRBJ1-5; d_call: TRBD1; cdr3_aa: CASSLGQGSNQPQHF; cdr3_nt: TGTGCCAGCAGTTTGGGACAGGGTAGCAATCAGCCCCAGCATTTT
clone_size: -; v_call: TRBV5-6; j_call: TRBJ1-2; d_call: -; cdr3_aa: CASSLWPSGGYTF; cdr3_nt: TGTGCCAGCAGCTTGTGGCCTTCGGGGGGCTACACCTTC
clone_size: -; v_call: TRBV11-3; j_call: TRBJ2-1; d_call: TRBD2; cdr3_aa: CASSLGLAGDHKQFF; cdr3_nt: TGTGCCAGCAGCTTGGGACTAGCGGGAGACCATAAGCAGTTCTTC
clone_size: -; v_call: TRBV2; j_call: TRBJ1-2; d_call: TRBD1; cdr3_aa: CASFVRTGANYGYTF; cdr3_nt: TGTGCCAGCTTTGTAAGGACAGGGGCTAACTATGGCTACACCTTC
clone_size: -; v_call: TRBV13; j_call: TRBJ2-3; d_call: TRBD1; cdr3_aa: CASSIYRGDTQYF; cdr3_nt: TGTGCCAGCAGCATATACAGGGGGGATACGCAGTATTTT
clone_size: -; v_call: TRBV5-1; j_call: TRBJ2-1; d_call: TRBD2; cdr3_aa: CASSSGLGDDNEQFF; cdr3_nt: TGCGCCAGCAGCTCGGGACTAGGGGACGACAATGAGCAGTTCTTC